The TCR beta chain described here comes from a study of T cells in Graves' hyperthyroidism and ophthalmopathy. Study background: Peripheral blood collection took place at initial diagnosis, before any treatment. Study results and caveats: A 13 V-J model separated ophthalmopathy from stable hyperthyroidism.

TCR beta CDR3 regions were amplified from RNA. First-round RT-PCR with HTBI primers amplified the TCR CDR3 region. From the multiplex PCR reads, TCRdb called clonotypes with MiXCR, one entry per CDR3 protein. Altogether about 520,000 distinct CDR3 sequences are present, around a quarter being singletons, with the ten largest covering approximately 10%. Each ophthalmopathy patient scored at least 3 on the Clinical Activity Score and at least 4 on NOSPECS grade, with duration under 3 months. A remark on this clonotype: Its antigen is unknown.

V lost 5 bases, J lost 3 bases, and 11 bases lay in between. Germline V lookup: CDR1 SGHAT, CDR2 FQDESV (reference sequence). The CDR3 contains 13 residues. The V and J genes are TRBV11-1 and TRBJ2-7, with D possibly being TRBD2 (5 bases). The sequenced sample consisted of blood. The receptor was isolated from a woman aged 30 to 39 with Graves' ophthalmopathy. The CDR3 protein is CASSHDGNYEQYF. In nucleotides, the CDR3 is TGTGCCAGCAGCCACGACGGGAACTACGAGCAGTACTTC.